This TCR beta chain was profiled in a study of T cell repertoires in cytomegalovirus infection. In the study overall: CMV infection together with matching HLA type was indicated by public TCR beta signatures. Study-wide points: Cumulative frequency of public TCR beta families picked out carriers of CMV plus the relevant HLA. In two of eight donors, the top clonotype was HLA-C-restricted CMV-specific.

A remark on this clonotype: Antigen specificity is unknown. A much larger clone is a single base away; this may be a read error.

V was shortened by 5 bases and J by 3 bases, with 19 bases between the two germline ends. Germline CDR1 is SEHNR and CDR2 is FQNEAQ (reference sequence). The CDR3 is made up of 16 amino acids. TCRdb fed the reads into MiXCR, producing one record per CDR3 protein. The sample consists of some 240,000 distinct CDR3 sequences, approximately 15% of them appearing once. The sample consisted of CD8+ T cells from PBMCs. The TCR originated in a human donor in good health (CMV status not recorded). Some clones in this sample may be carry-over from other donors' samples. The chain carries TRBV7-9 and TRBJ1-2; the D gene is possibly TRBD1 (5 bases). The CDR3 loop is CASSRTPGRTDYGYTF. The CDR3 nucleotides read TGTGCCAGCAGCCGTACGCCGGGACGGACTGACTATGGCTACACCTTC. Drawing the rest from reference TRBV7-9 and TRBJ1-2, the complete variable domain is DTGVSQNPRHKITKRGQNVTFRCDPISEHNRLYWYRQTLGQGPEFLTYFQNEAQLEKSRLLSDRFSAERPKGSFSTLEIQRTEQGDSAMYLCASSRTPGRTDYGYTFGSGTRLTVV.